This T cell receptor beta chain derives from a study of cytomegalovirus exposure and HLA in healthy donors. PCR amplification relied on 60 Vbeta primers (plus 13 Jbeta primers). The repertoire was sequenced with immunoSEQ multiplex PCR; TCRdb's copy has only in-frame clones and lacks some. The data contain fewer than 250,000 clones, 80% to 90% of them singletons. The length of the CDR3 is 16 residues. The V and J ends lost 4 bases and 6 bases, in that order; junction bases with no gene match: 15. Germline V gene lookup returns CDR1 GTSNPN and CDR2 SVGIG (reference sequence). The receptor's source is a man younger than 40 in good health and CMV-seronegative. Sequencing was performed on PBMCs. This chain joins TRBV30 and TRBJ1-2; 9 positions agree with TRBD1. DNA of the CDR3: TGTGCCTGGATCAACCGGGACAGGGAGGCTTGGGATGGCTACACCTTC. Its protein product is CAWINRDREAWDGYTF.